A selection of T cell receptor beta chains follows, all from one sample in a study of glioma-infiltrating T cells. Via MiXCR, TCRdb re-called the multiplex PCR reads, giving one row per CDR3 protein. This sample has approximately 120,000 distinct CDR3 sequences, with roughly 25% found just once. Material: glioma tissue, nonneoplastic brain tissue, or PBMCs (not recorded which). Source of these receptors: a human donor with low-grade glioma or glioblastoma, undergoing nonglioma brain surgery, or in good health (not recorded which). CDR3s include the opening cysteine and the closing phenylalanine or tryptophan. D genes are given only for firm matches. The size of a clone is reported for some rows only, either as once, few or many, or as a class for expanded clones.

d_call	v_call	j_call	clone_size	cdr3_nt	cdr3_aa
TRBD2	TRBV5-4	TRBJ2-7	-	TGTGCCAGCAGCTTACCGGGACTAGACCCCTACGAGCAGTACTTC	CASSLPGLDPYEQYF
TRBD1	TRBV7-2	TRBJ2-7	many	TGTGCCAGCAGCTCGCAGACAGGGATCCACGAGCAGTACTTC	CASSSQTGIHEQYF
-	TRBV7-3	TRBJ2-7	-	TGTGCCAGCAGCTTAGGGAGCTACTACGAGCAGTACTTC	CASSLGSYYEQYF
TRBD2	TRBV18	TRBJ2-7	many	TGTGCCAGCTCACCCCGTCCCCCCGGGGGGACTAGCTACGAGCAGTACTTC	CASSPRPPGGTSYEQYF
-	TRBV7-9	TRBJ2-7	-	TGTGCCAGCAGCCCCATTGTGGGGTACGAGCAGTACTTC	CASSPIVGYEQYF
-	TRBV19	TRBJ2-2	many	TGTGCCAGTAGTATACGACAGGTGAACACCGGGGAGCTGTTTTTT	CASSIRQVNTGELFF
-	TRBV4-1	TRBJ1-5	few	TGCGCCAGCAGCCAAGAATCGTCGGGGGGGGGCGGACAGCCCCAGCATTTT	CASSQESSGGGGQPQHF
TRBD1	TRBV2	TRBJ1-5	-	TGTGCCAGCAGTGGAGGGACAGGGGCGTATCAGCCCCAGCATTTT	CASSGGTGAYQPQHF
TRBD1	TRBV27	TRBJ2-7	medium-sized	TGTGCCAGCAGTCAAGTTGGGACAGTATACGAGCAGTACTTC	CASSQVGTVYEQYF
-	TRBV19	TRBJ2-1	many	TGTGCCAGTAGTAGGGACTCCTACAATGAGCAGTTCTTC	CASSRDSYNEQFF
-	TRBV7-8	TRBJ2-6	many	TGTGCCAGCAGCTTAGGTATGGCCTCTGGGGCCAACGTCCTGACTTTC	CASSLGMASGANVLTF
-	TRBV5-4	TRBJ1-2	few	TGTGCCAGCAGGCGGAGTTCGGGGAGTAGCTACACCTTC	CASRRSSGSSYTF
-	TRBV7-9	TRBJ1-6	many	TGTGCCAGCAGCTCGGCATTAGGCTCACCCCTCCACTTT	CASSSALGSPLHF
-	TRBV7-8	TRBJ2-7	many	TGTGCCAGCAGCCCGAGGTCCCGTTCCTACGAGCAGTACTTC	CASSPRSRSYEQYF
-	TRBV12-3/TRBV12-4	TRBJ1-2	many	TGTGCCAGCAGACCGGGAGGGGGTAATGGCTACACCTTC	CASRPGGGNGYTF
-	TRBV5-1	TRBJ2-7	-	TGCGCCAGCAGTCGCGAGGATATCCAGTGTACATTGTACTTC	CASSREDIQCTLYF
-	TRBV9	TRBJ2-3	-	TGTGCCAGCAGCCTACACCAGGAGGGGACAGATACGCAGTATTTT	CASSLHQEGTDTQYF
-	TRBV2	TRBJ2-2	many	TGTGCCAGCAGTGAGGGAAGGGGTGTTGGCACCGGGGAGCTGTTTTTT	CASSEGRGVGTGELFF
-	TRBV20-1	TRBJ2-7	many	TGCAGTGCTACCTTCTCCATCTACGAGCAGTACTTC	CSATFSIYEQYF
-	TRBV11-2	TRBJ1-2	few	TGTGCCAGCAGCATCAATCCGGGAGCCTATGGCTACACCTTC	CASSINPGAYGYTF
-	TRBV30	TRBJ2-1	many	TGTGCCTGGAGTGGTGGGTCCTACAATGAGCAGTTCTTC	CAWSGGSYNEQFF
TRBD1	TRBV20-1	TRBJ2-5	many	TGCAGTGCTGACAGGGGGGAGACCCAGTACTTC	CSADRGETQYF
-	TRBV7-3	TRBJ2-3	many	TGTGCCAGCAGCGACAAGGCGCAGTATTTT	CASSDKAQYF
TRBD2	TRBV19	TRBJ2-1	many	TGTGCCAGTAGGTATTTAGCGGGAGGGCCAGACAATGAGCAGTTCTTC	CASRYLAGGPDNEQFF
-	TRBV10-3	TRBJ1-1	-	TGTGCCATCAGTGAGTCATCGGGTCCCTCGAACACTGAAGATTTCTTT	CAISESSGPSNTEDFF
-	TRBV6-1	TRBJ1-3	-	-	CAISEVGAGNTTYF
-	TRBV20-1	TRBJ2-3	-	TGCAGTGCGAGTCTCCCGGGACCAGAGGCAATAAGCACAGATACGCAGTATTTT	CSASLPGPEAISTDTQYF
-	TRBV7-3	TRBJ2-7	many	TGTGCCAGCAGCTTAGGAGGAACAAACTACGAGCAGTACTTC	CASSLGGTNYEQYF
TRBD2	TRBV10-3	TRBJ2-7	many	TGTGCCACGTTGGGGACTAGCGGGAGTAGTGAGCAGTACTTC	CATLGTSGSSEQYF
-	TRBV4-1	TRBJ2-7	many	TGCGCCAGCAGCCAAGCACTAGCCTCTATCTACGAGCAGTACTTC	CASSQALASIYEQYF
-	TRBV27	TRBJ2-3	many	TGTGCCAGCAGTTTAAGGGGACCCCAAGGAACAGATACGCAGTATTTT	CASSLRGPQGTDTQYF
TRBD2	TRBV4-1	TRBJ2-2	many	TGCGCCAGCAGCCCTCGTGGGGTTGTAGCGGGAGAATCGACCGGGGAGCTGTTTTTT	CASSPRGVVAGESTGELFF